The rows below give T cell receptor beta chains drawn from one sample of a study of control samples from healthy donors and cancer patients. Sequencing used immunoSEQ multiplex PCR; TCRdb keeps in-frame clones, though not all of them. Here the sample spans 100,000 or so clones, around 82% being singletons. Input material: blood. The receptors were gathered from a woman aged 50 to 65 in good health. The CDR3 runs from the conserved cysteine through the conserved F or W. A D gene is named only where the DNA matches it firmly. Not every row has a clone size; where given, it reads once, few, many or a size class.

D gene	clone size	J gene	CDR3 length	V gene	CDR3 protein	CDR3 DNA
TRBD1	.	TRBJ2-1	12	TRBV30	CAGGTGNNEQFF	TGTGCCGGCGGGACAGGTAACAATGAGCAGTTCTTC
.	.	TRBJ1-5	15	TRBV6-6	CASSLTGNSNQPQHF	TGTGCCAGCAGCTTGACAGGAAATAGCAATCAGCCCCAGCATTTT
.	once	TRBJ2-2	13	TRBV11-3	CASSRINTGELFF	TGTGCCAGCAGCAGAATTAACACCGGGGAGCTGTTTTTT
.	.	TRBJ2-7	12	TRBV6-5	CASSYLSDEQYF	TGTGCCAGCAGTTACCTATCAGACGAGCAGTACTTC
TRBD1	.	TRBJ1-1	13	TRBV30	CAWSWDRDTEAFF	TGTGCCTGGAGCTGGGACAGGGACACTGAAGCTTTCTTT
.	.	TRBJ1-1	10	TRBV2	CASSVTEAFF	TGTGCCAGCAGCGTTACTGAAGCTTTCTTT
TRBD2	.	TRBJ2-7	15	TRBV5-4	CASSRTSGGLYEQYF	TGTGCCAGCAGCCGAACTAGCGGGGGGCTCTACGAGCAGTACTTC
.	.	TRBJ2-2	16	TRBV15	CATSRDIRGNTGELFF	TGTGCCACCAGCAGAGATATCCGGGGGAACACCGGGGAGCTGTTTTTT
.	.	TRBJ1-1	13	TRBV29-1	CSVEQGLNTEAFF	TGCAGCGTTGAACAGGGGTTGAACACTGAAGCTTTCTTT
.	.	TRBJ2-1	16	TRBV19	CASSIRGGQGYNEQFF	TGTGCCAGTAGTATTCGGGGGGGACAGGGATACAATGAGCAGTTCTTC
TRBD2	.	TRBJ2-3	14	TRBV7-3	CASSPGTSGDTQYF	TGTGCCAGCAGCCCAGGGACTAGCGGAGATACGCAGTATTTT
.	.	TRBJ1-3	16	TRBV3-1/TRBV3-2	CASSQDPGGSGNTIYF	TGTGCCAGCAGCCAAGACCCCGGTGGCTCTGGAAACACCATATATTTT
.	.	TRBJ2-2	13	TRBV9	CASSVGLTGELFF	TGTGCCAGCAGCGTAGGCCTAACCGGGGAGCTGTTTTTT
.	.	TRBJ1-6	20	TRBV24-1	CATRGLDISPPGEYNSPLHF	TGTGCCACCAGGGGCTTAGACATATCCCCACCGGGGGAATATAATTCACCCCTCCACTTT
.	.	TRBJ2-3	15	TRBV7-2	CASSLVAGWPDTQYF	TGTGCCAGCAGCTTAGTGGCGGGGTGGCCAGATACGCAGTATTTT
.	few	TRBJ1-6	16	TRBV5-6	CASSPLGRVKNSPLHF	TGTGCCAGCAGCCCGCTAGGTAGGGTCAAGAATTCACCCCTCCACTTT
.	.	TRBJ1-2	13	TRBV28	CASTNEGESGYTF	TGTGCCAGCACCAATGAGGGGGAAAGTGGCTACACCTTC
.	.	TRBJ1-5	14	TRBV19	CASSIVWTNQPQHF	TGTGCCAGTAGTATAGTCTGGACCAATCAGCCCCAGCATTTT
.	.	TRBJ2-2	15	TRBV5-1	CASRRGGQSTGELFF	TGCGCCAGCAGAAGGGGGGGGCAGAGCACCGGGGAGCTGTTTTTT
TRBD2	.	TRBJ2-4	14	TRBV6-2/TRBV6-3	CASSYSGRENIQYF	TGTGCCAGCAGTTACTCGGGGAGGGAAAACATTCAGTACTTC
TRBD1	.	TRBJ1-5	15	TRBV19	CASKTGTGEHQPQHF	TGTGCCAGTAAAACCGGGACAGGGGAGCATCAGCCCCAGCATTTT
.	.	TRBJ1-3	16	TRBV2	CASSDWTVGSGNTIYF	TGTGCCAGCAGTGATTGGACGGTGGGCTCTGGAAACACCATATATTTT
.	.	TRBJ2-5	15	TRBV4-3	CASSQTGQIQETQYF	TGCGCCAGCAGCCAAACAGGGCAGATCCAAGAGACCCAGTACTTC
TRBD2	.	TRBJ2-1	15	TRBV7-2	CASSLGLAGSSEQFF	TGTGCCAGCAGCCTAGGACTAGCCGGTTCAAGTGAGCAGTTCTTC
TRBD2	.	TRBJ2-7	15	TRBV6-5	CASSSAGTSGYEQYF	TGTGCCAGCAGTTCCGCCGGGACTAGCGGGTACGAGCAGTACTTC